The 24 T cell receptor beta chains below come from one sample, sequenced in a study of T cell repertoires in urothelial bladder cancer. Using immunoSEQ multiplex PCR, the repertoire was profiled, and TCRdb retains in-frame clones only, with some absent. The sample includes roughly 6,600 clones, about 64% seen only once; the top ten take about 12%. The source material was tumor-infiltrating cells from bladder cancer. These receptors originate from a human donor with urothelial carcinoma.

The chain links TRBV5-6 to TRBJ2-5; D might be TRBD2 (5 bases). CDR3 length equals 16 residues. The germline V and J ends were trimmed by 1 base and 3 bases, with 16 bases remaining between them. Germline V gene sequence: CDR1 SGHDT, CDR2 YYEEEE. The CDR3 region has the DNA TGTGCCAGCAGCTTGCCCGAGCGGTTCAGAGAAGAGACCCAGTACTTC. Amino acid sequence: CASSLPERFREETQYF.

The chain has TRBV6-1 and TRBJ1-6, with TRBD1 matching 9 bases. After removal of 6 bases from V and 8 bases from J, the junction contained 8 bases not matched to a gene. Germline values: CDR1 MNHNS, CDR2 SASEGT. The CDR3 totals 15 residues. CDR3 loop: CASRPPGQGHSPLHF. The CDR3 DNA reads TGTGCCAGCAGGCCTCCGGGACAGGGACATTCACCCCTCCACTTT.

The chain is built from TRBV2 and TRBJ2-1; perhaps TRBD2 as D (5 bases). The CDR3 totals 14 residues. Germline V gives CDR1 SNHLY, CDR2 FYNNEI. V lost 2 bases, J lost 2 bases, and 7 bases lay in between. CDR3 sequence reads: CASSELAPYNEQFF. DNA of the CDR3: TGTGCCAGCAGTGAACTAGCTCCCTACAATGAGCAGTTCTTC.

The chain joins TRBV7-2 to TRBJ1-1; no clear D gene. The V and J ends lost 1 base and 7 bases respectively, with 13 bases between them. The CDR3 sequence is 14 residues long. Germline values: CDR1 SGHTA, CDR2 FQGNSA. The CDR3 nucleotides are TGTGCCAGCAGCTTAGATACGTTGCAAAGTGAAGCTTTCTTT. Translation gives CASSLDTLQSEAFF.

The chain is built from TRBV5-1 and TRBJ2-6; maybe TRBD2 (6 bases). The CDR3 spans 16 residues. With 5 bases removed from V and 0 bases from J, the gap between germline ends came to 12 bases. Germline values: CDR1 SGHRS, CDR2 YFSETQ. The CDR3: CASRPPGGSGANVLTF. In nucleotides, the CDR3 is TGCGCCAGCAGGCCTCCCGGGGGCTCTGGGGCCAACGTCCTGACTTTC.

The V gene is TRBV30, the J gene TRBJ1-2, with no clear D. The germline V gene has CDR1 GTSNPN and CDR2 SVGIG (reference sequence). V shed 4 bases and J shed 3 bases, with 15 bases lying between them. The CDR3 consists of 14 residues. The CDR3 DNA reads TGTGCCTGGACGGGAGGCGCTCCCGACTATGGCTACACCTTC. It is translated as CAWTGGAPDYGYTF.

This clone has more than one count but fewer than ten. The gene calls are TRBV7-9 and TRBJ1-2; 9 bases line up with TRBD1. Germline V gene sequence: CDR1 SEHNR, CDR2 FQNEAQ (reference sequence). CDR3 length: 15 residues. Trimming took 1 base from V and 6 from J; bases not matched to a gene: 6. CDR3 in amino acids: CASSLDRTGVDGYTF. Here the CDR3 DNA reads TGTGCCAGCAGCTTAGATAGGACAGGGGTTGATGGCTACACCTTC. Supplemented by reference TRBV7-9 and TRBJ1-2, the full variable domain reads DTGVSQNPRHKITKRGQNVTFRCDPISEHNRLYWYRQTLGQGPEFLTYFQNEAQLEKSRLLSDRFSAERPKGSFSTLEIQRTEQGDSAMYLCASSLDRTGVDGYTFGSGTRLTVV.

The chain joins TRBV7-9 to TRBJ2-2; 8 bases are a match to TRBD1. V trimming: 2 bases; J trimming: 6 bases; junction bases outside the gene matches: 2. CDR1 SEHNR and CDR2 FQNEAQ come from the germline V gene (reference sequence). This CDR3 region has 14 residues. This CDR3 reads CASSLTQGAGELFF. The CDR3 DNA reads TGTGCCAGCAGCTTAACACAGGGGGCCGGGGAGCTGTTTTTT.

The rearrangement links TRBV7-6 to TRBJ2-1; the match to TRBD2 covers 9 bases. Germline loops: CDR1 SGHVS, CDR2 FNYEAQ. V lost 1 base, J lost 5 bases, and 6 bases stayed unmatched. This CDR3 spans 16 amino acids. CDR3 sequence: CASSLVGAGGNNEQFF. CDR3 DNA: TGTGCCAGCAGCTTAGTCGGAGCGGGGGGTAACAATGAGCAGTTCTTC.

The V gene is TRBV5-1, the J gene TRBJ2-7; TRBD1 aligns across 8 bases. Losses at the gene ends were 4 bases for V and 3 bases for J; bases not matched to a gene: 3. The germline CDR1 and CDR2 sequences are SGHRS and YFSETQ. The CDR3 extends over 13 amino acids. The CDR3, as DNA: TGCGCCAGCAGCGGCGACAGGGGCTACGAGCAGTACTTC. Its protein is CASSGDRGYEQYF. Full variable domain (rest looked up from reference TRBV5-1 and TRBJ2-7): KAGVTQTPRYLIKTRGQQVTLSCSPISGHRSVSWYQQTPGQGLQFLFEYFSETQRNKGNFPGRFSGRQFSNSRSEMNVSTLELGDSALYLCASSGDRGYEQYFGPGTRLTVT.

The chain recombines TRBV9 with TRBJ2-3, with TRBD2 identical over 7 bases. The junction had 3 bases not matched to a gene; V was cut back by 0 bases and J by 2 bases. Per the germline V gene, CDR1 is SGDLS and CDR2 is YYNGEE. This CDR3 comprises 15 residues. This CDR3 reads CASSVASGATDTQYF. CDR3 coding DNA: TGTGCCAGCAGCGTAGCCAGCGGGGCCACAGATACGCAGTATTTT.

This chain links TRBV18 with TRBJ2-2; 8 nucleotides match TRBD1. This CDR3 comprises 17 residues. CDR1 and CDR2 from the germline V gene are KGHSH and LQKENI. V lost 3 bases to trimming and J lost 0 bases; unmatched junction nucleotides: 6. The CDR3 is CASSPLGQATNTGELFF. In DNA, the CDR3 is TGTGCCAGCTCACCCCTGGGACAGGCAACGAACACCGGGGAGCTGTTTTTT.

The genes are TRBV19 and TRBJ1-3; D uncertain. CDR3 length equals 17 residues. The V gene lost 4 bases and the J gene lost 0 bases, with 16 bases spanning the gap. In germline, CDR1 is LNHDA, CDR2 SQIVND (reference sequence). CDR3 nucleotide sequence: TGTGCCAGTAGTAAAAGAGCAGACGCGAGCTCTGGAAACACCATATATTTT. It yields the protein CASSKRADASSGNTIYF. The entire variable domain, with the rest obtained from reference TRBV19 and TRBJ1-3, is as follows: DGGITQSPKYLFRKEGQNVTLSCEQNLNHDAMYWYRQDPGQGLRLIYYSQIVNDFQKGDIAEGYSVSREKKESFPLTVTSAQKNPTAFYLCASSKRADASSGNTIYFGEGSWLTVV.

The CDR3 region has the DNA TGTGCCTGGAGTGTAAGCCAGGGTACTAACTATGGCTACACCTTC. Translation gives CAWSVSQGTNYGYTF. The rearrangement joins TRBV30 to TRBJ1-2; TRBD1 might be the D (5 bases). Germline CDR1 is GTSNPN and CDR2 is SVGIG (reference sequence). CDR3 size: 15 residues. Trimming took off 0 bases at V and 0 bases at J, with 11 bases between the two ends.

This clone came up once. CDR3 sequence reads: CASSLNKGAEAFF. CDR3 bases: TGTGCCAGCAGCTTAAATAAGGGGGCTGAAGCTTTCTTT. This chain joins TRBV7-3 and TRBJ1-1; D is perhaps TRBD1 (6 bases). CDR1 and CDR2 from the germline V gene are SGHTA and FQGTGA. The CDR3 length is 13 residues. V was shortened by 1 base and J by 6 bases, with 9 bases between the two germline ends.

As DNA, the CDR3 is TGTGCCAGCAGACTTGAACCTACAGATACGCAGTATTTT. It codes for CASRLEPTDTQYF. This chain links TRBV6-1 with TRBJ2-3; unclear D gene. V shed 6 bases and J shed 3 bases, with 10 bases lying between them. Germline values: CDR1 MNHNS, CDR2 SASEGT. This CDR3 has 13 amino acids.

J is TRBJ1-4 and V is TRBV19, with TRBD1 identical over 10 bases. V lost 4 bases to trimming and J lost 2 bases; unmatched junction nucleotides: 7. The CDR3 length is 17 residues. The germline V gene has CDR1 LNHDA and CDR2 SQIVND (reference sequence). CDR3 DNA sequence: TGTGCCAGTAGTACCGGGACAGGGGTTGTCACTAATGAAAAACTGTTTTTT. The encoded protein is CASSTGTGVVTNEKLFF.

CDR3 protein: CASSSTGWREPQHF. As DNA, the CDR3 is TGTGCCAGCAGCTCGACAGGGTGGAGGGAGCCCCAGCATTTT. J is TRBJ1-5 and V is TRBV2, with 7 bases lining up with TRBD1. This CDR3 contains 14 residues. In germline, CDR1 is SNHLY, CDR2 FYNNEI. V lost 6 bases and J lost 8; bases outside the gene matches: 10.

The V call is TRBV5-4, the J call TRBJ2-1; the D call may be TRBD1 or TRBD2 (6 bases each). The V and J ends lost 3 bases and 6 bases respectively, with 13 bases between them. Germline loops: CDR1 SGHNT, CDR2 YYREEE (reference sequence). There are 14 residues in the CDR3. The CDR3 here is CASSWRGATNEQFF. CDR3 DNA: TGTGCCAGCAGCTGGAGGGGGGCGACCAATGAGCAGTTCTTC.

The rearrangement joins TRBV9 to TRBJ2-2, with D possibly being TRBD1 (6 bases). V shed 3 bases and J shed 0 bases, with 9 bases lying between them. The CDR3 runs to 15 residues. The germline V gene encodes CDR1 SGDLS and CDR2 YYNGEE. CDR3 amino acids: CASSGRQANTGELFF. In DNA, the CDR3 is TGTGCCAGCAGCGGACGACAGGCGAACACCGGGGAGCTGTTTTTT.

This clone was recorded once. The V gene is TRBV10-2, the J gene TRBJ2-5; D is undetermined. CDR1 and CDR2 from the germline V gene are WSHSY and SAAADI. The CDR3 consists of 14 residues. V was clipped by 1 base and J by 2 bases, with 8 bases between them. The CDR3 region is CASSEFRGQETQYF. CDR3 coding DNA: TGCGCCAGCAGTGAGTTTCGTGGGCAAGAGACCCAGTACTTC.

This chain connects TRBV27 to TRBJ2-7; D is unclear. CDR1 and CDR2 (germline): MNHEY, SMNVEV (reference sequence). V dropped 6 bases and J dropped 2 bases, with 20 bases sitting between them. The CDR3 has 16 amino acids. CDR3 in amino acids: CASSQNSAGPPYEQYF. For the CDR3, the DNA is TGTGCCAGCAGCCAAAACTCAGCTGGGCCCCCCTACGAGCAGTACTTC.

The chain employs TRBV11-2 and TRBJ2-1; 7 bases agree with TRBD1. Trimming removed 5 bases from V and 1 base from J; junction bases left unmatched: 5. The CDR3 has 15 amino acids. Germline assignment: CDR1 SGHAT and CDR2 FQNNGV. DNA for the CDR3: TGTGCCAGCAGCCTCGGGACAGCTTCCTACAATGAGCAGTTCTTC. The encoded protein is CASSLGTASYNEQFF.

The chain joins TRBV2 to TRBJ2-7, with 12 bases that match TRBD1. Germline V gives CDR1 SNHLY, CDR2 FYNNEI. J lost 3 bases, V lost 6 bases, and 3 bases had no gene match. The CDR3 spans 14 residues. The CDR3 DNA reads TGTGCCAGCAGGGGGACAGGGGGCCTCTACGAGCAGTACTTC. It translates to CASRGTGGLYEQYF.